Listed below are T cell receptor beta chains from one sample, sequenced in a study of CD8 T cells in ankylosing spondylitis. One entry per CDR3 protein results from TCRdb running MiXCR on the 5' RACE reads. In the table there are about 840,000 distinct CDR3 sequences, 10% to 15% of which are singletons. Sequenced input: blood, either unsorted or a sorted T cell fraction (not recorded which). These receptors came from a male donor with ankylosing spondylitis. The CDR3 runs from the conserved cysteine through the conserved F or W. The order of the fields is D gene, J gene, clone size, V gene, CDR3 protein, CDR3 DNA. D genes are given only for firm matches. A clone size is listed for some rows: how often the clone was seen (once, few, many), or a class if it is expanded.

d_gene: TRBD1
j_gene: TRBJ1-1
abundance: many
v_gene: TRBV12-3/TRBV12-4
CDR3aa: CASSLGQGVTEAFF
CDR3nt: TGTGCCAGCAGCCTGGGACAGGGGGTCACTGAAGCTTTCTTT

d_gene: .
j_gene: TRBJ2-1
abundance: few
v_gene: TRBV29-1
CDR3aa: CSVRPSDEQFF
CDR3nt: TGCAGCGTTAGACCCTCGGATGAGCAGTTCTTC

d_gene: TRBD1
j_gene: TRBJ1-1
abundance: many
v_gene: TRBV29-1
CDR3aa: CSVGDRGDTEAFF
CDR3nt: TGCAGCGTGGGGGACAGGGGGGACACTGAAGCTTTCTTT

d_gene: TRBD1
j_gene: TRBJ1-1
abundance: many
v_gene: TRBV11-1
CDR3aa: CASSLRQGLAFF
CDR3nt: TGTGCCAGCAGCTTAAGACAGGGCCTCGCTTTCTTT

d_gene: TRBD1
j_gene: TRBJ2-4
abundance: few
v_gene: TRBV5-1
CDR3aa: CASSFQPGQSLAKNIQYF
CDR3nt: TGCGCCAGCAGCTTCCAACCGGGACAGTCGTTAGCCAAAAACATTCAGTACTTC

d_gene: .
j_gene: TRBJ1-6
abundance: many
v_gene: TRBV7-2
CDR3aa: CASSLQSGNSPLHF
CDR3nt: TGTGCCAGCAGCTTACAGTCAGGGAATTCACCCCTCCACTTT

d_gene: .
j_gene: TRBJ1-5
abundance: .
v_gene: TRBV18
CDR3aa: CASSQGFDQPQHF
CDR3nt: TGTGCCAGCTCACAGGGGTTTGATCAGCCCCAGCATTTT

d_gene: TRBD1
j_gene: TRBJ2-4
abundance: few
v_gene: TRBV29-1
CDR3aa: CSVDAPQGENIQYF
CDR3nt: TGCAGCGTTGACGCACCCCAGGGGGAAAACATTCAGTACTTC

d_gene: TRBD1
j_gene: TRBJ1-1
abundance: few
v_gene: TRBV20-1
CDR3aa: CSARSPGQPLTEAFF
CDR3nt: TGCAGTGCTAGATCTCCGGGACAGCCTTTAACTGAAGCTTTCTTT

d_gene: TRBD1
j_gene: TRBJ2-5
abundance: many
v_gene: TRBV29-1
CDR3aa: CSARRDRVRETQYF
CDR3nt: TGCAGCGCGCGCCGGGACAGGGTGCGAGAGACCCAGTACTTC

d_gene: .
j_gene: TRBJ1-1
abundance: .
v_gene: TRBV20-1
CDR3aa: CSARAHQGYTEAFF
CDR3nt: TGCAGTGCTAGAGCCCATCAGGGCTACACTGAAGCTTTCTTT

d_gene: .
j_gene: TRBJ2-5
abundance: few
v_gene: TRBV24-1
CDR3aa: CATSDAGRGLETQYF
CDR3nt: TGTGCCACCAGTGATGCCGGGAGGGGGCTAGAGACCCAGTACTTC

d_gene: TRBD2
j_gene: TRBJ2-1
abundance: .
v_gene: TRBV20-1
CDR3aa: CSASPRTSGNEQFF
CDR3nt: TGCAGTGCTTCCCCTCGGACTAGTGGCAATGAGCAGTTCTTC

d_gene: .
j_gene: TRBJ2-6
abundance: many
v_gene: TRBV29-1
CDR3aa: CSVEGYGANVLTF
CDR3nt: TGCAGCGTTGAAGGGTACGGGGCCAACGTCCTGACTTTC

d_gene: .
j_gene: TRBJ1-1
abundance: few
v_gene: TRBV28
CDR3aa: CASIGANTEAFF
CDR3nt: TGTGCCAGCATAGGGGCGAACACTGAAGCTTTCTTT

d_gene: TRBD2
j_gene: TRBJ2-7
abundance: .
v_gene: TRBV7-2
CDR3aa: CASSFTSGMGEQYF
CDR3nt: TGTGCCAGCAGCTTCACTAGCGGGATGGGCGAGCAGTACTTC

d_gene: .
j_gene: TRBJ2-3
abundance: many
v_gene: TRBV29-1
CDR3aa: CSGGTVADTQYF
CDR3nt: TGCAGCGGTGGGACGGTGGCAGATACGCAGTATTTT

d_gene: TRBD1
j_gene: TRBJ2-3
abundance: .
v_gene: TRBV3-1
CDR3aa: CASSSWDRADTQYF
CDR3nt: TGTGCCAGCAGCTCCTGGGACAGGGCCGATACGCAGTATTTT

d_gene: .
j_gene: TRBJ1-1
abundance: many
v_gene: TRBV20-1
CDR3aa: CSARDPPTGLLKGAFF
CDR3nt: TGCAGTGCTAGAGACCCCCCGACGGGACTGCTTAAGGGAGCTTTCTTT

d_gene: TRBD1
j_gene: TRBJ2-6
abundance: few
v_gene: TRBV20-1
CDR3aa: CSAPPGQGFTGANVLTF
CDR3nt: TGCAGTGCTCCTCCGGGACAGGGATTCACTGGGGCCAACGTCCTGACTTTC